These T cell receptor beta chains were read from a single sample in a study of blood T cell repertoires in COVID-19. Assay used: immunoSEQ multiplex PCR; TCRdb lists only in-frame clones, some missing. Found here are around 220,000 clones, 90% of them singletons; the top ten hold approximately 16%. The sequenced sample was PBMCs or T cells enriched from blood (not recorded which). The receptors come from a man aged 25 to 45 who had been exposed to COVID-19. Both conserved end residues are part of each CDR3. D genes are given only for firm matches. Size values are once, few and many counts, or a class for expanded clones, and some rows have none.

V gene	clone size	D gene	J gene	CDR3 DNA	CDR3 protein
TRBV5-4	.	TRBD1	TRBJ1-2	TGTGCCAGCAGCTCGGGAATAAAACGGGGACAGTCAGCGTCGGGCTACACCTTC	CASSSGIKRGQSASGYTF
TRBV6-2/TRBV6-3	.	TRBD1	TRBJ1-3	TGTGCCAGCAGTTCGCCGGGACAGATCCTCTCTGGAAACACCATATATTTT	CASSSPGQILSGNTIYF
TRBV2	.	TRBD2	TRBJ2-5	TGTGCCAGCAGAAGGGAGTCGGCGGGGGGCCAGATGACCCAGTACTTC	CASRRESAGGQMTQYF
TRBV11-2	.	TRBD2	TRBJ2-3	TGTGCCAGCAGCTTAGCGACTAGCGGGAGACGTTTAGGAAATACGCAGTATTTT	CASSLATSGRRLGNTQYF
TRBV19	once	.	TRBJ1-3	TGTGCCAGTAGTATTGGAGCCTCTGGAAACACCATATATTTT	CASSIGASGNTIYF
TRBV27	.	.	TRBJ1-4	TGTGCCAGCAGCCGACAGCTGAATGAAAAACTGTTTTTT	CASSRQLNEKLFF
TRBV7-2	.	TRBD2	TRBJ2-7	TGTGCCAGCAGCCCGGGGGGGGGCGGTCCCTACGAGCAGTACTTC	CASSPGGGGPYEQYF
TRBV7-8	.	TRBD1	TRBJ1-6	TGTGCCAGCAGCTTAAAGGGAACAGGACAGGCACCCCTCCACTTT	CASSLKGTGQAPLHF
TRBV6-1	.	.	TRBJ1-6	TGTGCCAGCAGTGAAGGAGGCGGTTTACCCCTCCACTTT	CASSEGGGLPLHF
TRBV5-1	.	TRBD2	TRBJ2-3	TGCGCCAGCAGCTTGAGTTCGTCGCGGGGGGGCACCGCTAGCACAGATACGCAGTATTTT	CASSLSSSRGGTASTDTQYF
TRBV12-5	.	.	TRBJ2-7	TGTGCTAGTGGTTTGGGACAGCGCTACGAGCAGTACTTC	CASGLGQRYEQYF
TRBV9	.	.	TRBJ2-2	TGTGCCAGCAGCGTAGTACCGGTGGACTCGGGTGTTGGCAGAGGCACCGGGGAGCTGTTTTTT	CASSVVPVDSGVGRGTGELFF
TRBV5-4	.	.	TRBJ2-1	TGTGCCAGCAGCAGACAAGTTCGCTCCTACAATGAGCAGTTCTTC	CASSRQVRSYNEQFF